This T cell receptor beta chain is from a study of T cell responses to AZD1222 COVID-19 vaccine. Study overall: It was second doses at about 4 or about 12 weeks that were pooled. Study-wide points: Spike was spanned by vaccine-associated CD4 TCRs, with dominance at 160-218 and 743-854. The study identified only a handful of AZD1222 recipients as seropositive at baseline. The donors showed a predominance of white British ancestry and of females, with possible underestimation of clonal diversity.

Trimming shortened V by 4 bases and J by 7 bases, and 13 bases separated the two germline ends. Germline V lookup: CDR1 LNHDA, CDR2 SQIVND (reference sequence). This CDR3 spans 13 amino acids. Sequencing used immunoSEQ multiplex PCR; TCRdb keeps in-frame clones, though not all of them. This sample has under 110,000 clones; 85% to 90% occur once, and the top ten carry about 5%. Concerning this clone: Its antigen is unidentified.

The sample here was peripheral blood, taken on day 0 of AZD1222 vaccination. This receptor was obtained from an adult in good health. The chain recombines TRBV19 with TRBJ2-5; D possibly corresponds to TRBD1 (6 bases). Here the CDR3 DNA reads TGTGCCAGTAGTACCGGACAGACCGGGACCCAGTACTTC. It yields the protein CASSTGQTGTQYF. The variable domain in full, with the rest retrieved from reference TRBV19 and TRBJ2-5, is DGGITQSPKYLFRKEGQNVTLSCEQNLNHDAMYWYRQDPGQGLRLIYYSQIVNDFQKGDIAEGYSVSREKKESFPLTVTSAQKNPTAFYLCASSTGQTGTQYFGPGTRLLVL.